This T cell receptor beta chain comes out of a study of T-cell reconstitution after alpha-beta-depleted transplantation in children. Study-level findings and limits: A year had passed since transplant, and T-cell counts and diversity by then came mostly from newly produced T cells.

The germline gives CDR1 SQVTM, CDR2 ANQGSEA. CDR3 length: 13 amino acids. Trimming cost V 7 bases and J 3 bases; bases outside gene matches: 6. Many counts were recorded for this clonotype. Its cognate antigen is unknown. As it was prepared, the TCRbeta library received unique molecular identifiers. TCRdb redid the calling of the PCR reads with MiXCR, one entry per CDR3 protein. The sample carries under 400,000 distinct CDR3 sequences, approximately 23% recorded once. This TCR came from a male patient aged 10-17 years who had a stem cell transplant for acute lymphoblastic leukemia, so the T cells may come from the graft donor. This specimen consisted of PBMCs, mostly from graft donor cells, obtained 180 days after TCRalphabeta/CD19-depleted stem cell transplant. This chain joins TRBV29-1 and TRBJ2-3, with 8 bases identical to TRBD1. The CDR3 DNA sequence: TGCAGCGCCAGGGACAGGAGGACAGATACGCAGTATTTT. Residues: CSARDRRTDTQYF.